The 17 T cell receptor beta chains listed next were all sequenced from one sample in a study of shared clonotypes between healthy human individuals. Measured with immunoSEQ multiplex PCR; TCRdb has only the in-frame clones, and not every one. The repertoire consists of over 1.4 million clones, with roughly 97% occurring once and the leading ten covering approximately 1.1%. Material for sequencing was naive CD4+ T cells sorted from blood. Stated subset: CD45RA+ positively selected. These receptors were taken from a man aged 30-40 years in good health.

V gene TRBV19 combines with J gene TRBJ1-2; 7 nucleotides align to TRBD1. Germline loops: CDR1 LNHDA, CDR2 SQIVND (reference sequence). The CDR3 is 15 amino acids. Trimming cost V 2 bases and J 2 bases; bases outside gene matches: 5. The CDR3, as DNA: TGTGCCAGTAGTATATCAGGGGGGACGAACTATGGCTACACCTTC. Translating it yields CASSISGGTNYGYTF.

The chain has TRBV2 and TRBJ1-5; TRBD1 might be the D (5 bases). The germline CDR1 and CDR2 sequences are SNHLY and FYNNEI. V was clipped by 2 bases and J by 4 bases, with 12 bases between them. The CDR3 totals 15 residues. CDR3: CASSEQTVSNQPQHF. The CDR3 region has the DNA TGTGCCAGCAGTGAACAGACAGTATCGAATCAGCCCCAGCATTTT.

The rearrangement uses TRBV6-1 and TRBJ2-3, with 9 nucleotides matching TRBD2. The CDR3 has 16 amino acids. Trimming took 1 base from V and 7 from J; bases not matched to a gene: 9. The germline gives CDR1 MNHNS, CDR2 SASEGT. CDR3 loop: CASSEGGGGRGNTQYF. In DNA form, the CDR3 reads TGTGCCAGCAGTGAAGGGGGCGGCGGGAGGGGGAATACGCAGTATTTT.

V gene TRBV9 combines with J gene TRBJ2-2, with unresolved D. Germline CDR1 reads SGDLS; CDR2 reads YYNGEE. V lost 0 bases and J lost 0, with 9 bases in between. This CDR3 is built from 16 residues. The CDR3 DNA follows: TGTGCCAGCAGCGTAGTTAGTGGCGCGAACACCGGGGAGCTGTTTTTT. Its translation: CASSVVSGANTGELFF.

The rearrangement joins TRBV5-1 to TRBJ2-7; 9 nucleotides agree with TRBD1. This CDR3 contains 17 residues. The V gene's germline CDR1 is SGHRS and CDR2 YFSETQ. J gave up 0 bases and V 0 bases, and 7 bases lay outside the gene matches. CDR3 coding DNA: TGCGCCAGCAGCTTGGGCCCGGGACAGGGAATCTCCTACGAGCAGTACTTC. As protein: CASSLGPGQGISYEQYF.

The rearrangement uses TRBV7-2 and TRBJ1-4; TRBD1 matches at 7 bases. V dropped 5 bases and J dropped 7; count of bases not matched to a gene: 7. Germline lookup yields CDR1 SGHTA and CDR2 FQGNSA. The CDR3 contains 14 residues. CDR3 coding DNA: TGTGCCAGCAGCCCGACAGGGTTGGGTGAAAAACTGTTTTTT. The encoded protein is CASSPTGLGEKLFF.

A remark on this clone: One base away lies a much larger clone, so this may be a sequencing read error. The chain uses TRBV9 and TRBJ2-6, with D possibly called TRBD1 or TRBD2 (5 bases each). The CDR3 contains 14 residues. Trimming pared 5 bases from V and 0 bases from J, leaving 6 bases between. Looked up from germline, CDR1 is SGDLS and CDR2 is YYNGEE. The CDR3 sequence is CASRGTSGANVLTF. The CDR3 DNA sequence: TGTGCCAGCAGAGGGACCTCTGGGGCCAACGTCCTGACTTTC. Drawing the rest from reference TRBV9 and TRBJ2-6, the complete variable domain is DSGVTQTPKHLITATGQRVTLRCSPRSGDLSVYWYQQSLDQGLQFLIQYYNGEERAKGNILERFSAQQFPDLHSELNLSSLELGDSALYFCASRGTSGANVLTFGAGSRLTVL.

This clone appeared once. The chain is built from TRBV11-3 and TRBJ2-1, with 9 bases lining up with TRBD1. The germline V gene encodes CDR1 SGHNT and CDR2 YENEEA. This CDR3 is 15 amino acids long. V lost 5 bases, J lost 1 base, and 3 bases stayed unmatched. The CDR3 DNA is TGTGCCAGCAGCGCGGGACAGGGTTCCTACAATGAGCAGTTCTTC. Translating it yields CASSAGQGSYNEQFF.

The rearrangement joins TRBV7-2 to TRBJ2-5; 7 positions agree with TRBD2. The CDR3 extends over 15 amino acids. Trimming removed 1 base from V and 3 bases from J; junction bases left unmatched: 5. CDR1 is SGHTA and CDR2 is FQGNSA in the germline V gene. The CDR3 loop is CASSLGWAGEETQYF. CDR3 in DNA: TGTGCCAGCAGCTTAGGATGGGCGGGAGAAGAGACCCAGTACTTC.

V is TRBV5-4 and J is TRBJ2-2, with a possible D match to TRBD1 (5 bases). This CDR3 contains 15 residues. V was trimmed by 2 bases and J by 4 bases, leaving 12 bases between them. Germline CDR1 reads SGHNT; CDR2 reads YYREEE (reference sequence). This CDR3 reads CASSFKGPGTGELFF. CDR3 sequence (DNA): TGTGCCAGCAGCTTTAAGGGGCCGGGCACCGGGGAGCTGTTTTTT.

The chain carries TRBV29-1 and TRBJ2-6; D remains unclear. With 4 bases removed from V and 1 base from J, the gap between germline ends came to 5 bases. Per germline, CDR1 SQVTM and CDR2 ANQGSEA. The CDR3 is made up of 13 amino acids. The CDR3 bases are TGCAGCGTTGTGGGGTCTGGGGCCAACGTCCTGACTTTC. Its translation is CSVVGSGANVLTF.

The chain links TRBV7-9 to TRBJ1-3; D is unclear. Germline CDR1 reads SEHNR; CDR2 reads FQNEAQ (reference sequence). V was trimmed by 6 bases and J by 2 bases, leaving 14 bases between them. The CDR3 spans 15 residues. CDR3 sequence: CASRREGYPGNTIYF. CDR3 nucleotides: TGTGCCAGCAGAAGAGAGGGATACCCTGGAAACACCATATATTTT.

The gene calls are TRBV19 and TRBJ2-1; 15 positions match TRBD2. CDR1 and CDR2 (germline): LNHDA, SQIVND (reference sequence). This CDR3 is 18 amino acids long. V gave up 5 bases and J gave up 1 base; unmatched junction bases: 6. This CDR3 reads CASSSRTSGRASYNEQFF. The CDR3 DNA follows: TGTGCCAGTAGTTCCCGGACTAGCGGGAGGGCTTCCTACAATGAGCAGTTCTTC.

V usage is TRBV28 and J usage is TRBJ2-3; D tentatively fits TRBD1 or TRBD2 (5 bases each). V lost 3 bases and J lost 4, with 11 bases in between. Per the germline V gene, CDR1 is MDHEN and CDR2 is SYDVKM. The CDR3 sequence is 14 residues long. The CDR3 DNA sequence: TGTGCCAGCAGTTTCCCCGGGGCTCCAGATACGCAGTATTTT. It is translated as CASSFPGAPDTQYF.

The sample holds one count of this clone. The CDR3: CASTLTGAFQNTEAFF. The CDR3 DNA sequence: TGTGCCAGCACCTTGACGGGCGCTTTCCAGAACACTGAAGCTTTCTTT. J is TRBJ1-1 and V is TRBV7-8, with D uncertain. Per germline, CDR1 SGHVS and CDR2 FQNEAQ. The CDR3 spans 16 residues. Trimming stripped 7 bases from V and 1 base from J, with 19 bases between.

The V call is TRBV11-2, the J call TRBJ2-2; TRBD1 matches at 8 bases. The germline CDR1 and CDR2 sequences are SGHAT and FQNNGV. Trimming at V came to 7 bases and at J to 8 bases, leaving 6 bases not matched to a gene. The CDR3 contains 13 residues. The CDR3 reads CASIYTGGGELFF. The CDR3 bases are TGTGCCAGCATATACACAGGGGGAGGGGAGCTGTTTTTT.

This clone was seen once. V usage is TRBV11-2 and J usage is TRBJ1-1; TRBD1 agrees at 10 bases. Germline-derived CDR1 and CDR2 are SGHAT and FQNNGV. J was trimmed by 2 bases and V by 5 bases; bases with no gene match: 8. The CDR3 has 16 residues. This CDR3 reads CASSGTRTGGNTEAFF. The CDR3 DNA reads as TGTGCCAGCAGCGGAACCAGGACAGGGGGAAACACTGAAGCTTTCTTT.